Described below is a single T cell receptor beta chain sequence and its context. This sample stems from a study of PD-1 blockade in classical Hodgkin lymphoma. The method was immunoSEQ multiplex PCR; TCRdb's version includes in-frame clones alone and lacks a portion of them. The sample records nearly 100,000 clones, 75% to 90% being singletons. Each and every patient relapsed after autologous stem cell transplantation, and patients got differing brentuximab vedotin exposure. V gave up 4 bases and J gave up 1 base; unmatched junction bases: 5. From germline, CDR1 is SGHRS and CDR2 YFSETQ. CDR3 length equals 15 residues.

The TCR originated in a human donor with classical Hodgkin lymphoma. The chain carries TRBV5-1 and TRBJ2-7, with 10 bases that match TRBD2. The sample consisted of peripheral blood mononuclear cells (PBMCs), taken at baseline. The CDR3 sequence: CASSAGTSESYEQYF. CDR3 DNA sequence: TGCGCCAGCAGCGCGGGGACTAGCGAGTCCTACGAGCAGTACTTC.